The subject of this entry is one TCR beta chain. CDR1 and CDR2 from the germline V gene are SGHRS and YFSETQ. Unmatched junction bases numbered 12, after V lost 3 bases and J lost 0 bases. The CDR3 has 17 residues. TCRdb keeps only in-frame clones here, not all; method: immunoSEQ multiplex PCR. Seen here are 150,000 to 200,000 clones, roughly 82% observed once, and the top ten hold approximately 6.8%. The data stem from a study of blood T cell repertoires in COVID-19. The wider study: The analysed material was cDNA or gDNA that came from T cells, B-cell-depleted T cells, or PBMCs.

Seattle researchers signed up patients amid active infection and tracked them longitudinally. The chain is built from TRBV5-1 and TRBJ2-7, with TRBD2 matching over 7 bases. The TCR sequence derives from a woman between 40 and 55 years old with COVID-19, enrolled during active disease. Sequencing was performed on peripheral blood. The chain's CDR3 is CASSSTSHERGSYEQYF. As DNA, the CDR3 is TGCGCCAGCAGCTCGACCTCCCACGAGCGGGGCTCCTACGAGCAGTACTTC.